This record covers a single TCR beta chain. Antigen unknown. Using immunoSEQ multiplex PCR, the repertoire was profiled, and TCRdb retains in-frame clones only, with some absent. The sample has roughly 100,000 clones, around 91% seen once. This entry comes from a study of T cell responses to AZD1222 COVID-19 vaccine. Broader study findings: A mostly white British donor set with more females was recruited, and clonal diversity was possibly underestimated. The peak T cell response came first, and repertoires were sampled only after it. Following two doses of AZD1222, Spike-specific TCR breadth and depth rose. Only 5 or 6 people who got AZD1222 tested seropositive at baseline.

Germline values: CDR1 LGHDT, CDR2 YNNKEL (reference sequence). Trimming took 3 bases from V and 10 from J, leaving 7 bases between them. The CDR3 runs 11 residues. Sequencing was performed on peripheral blood, taken on day 0 of AZD1222 vaccination. This chain uses TRBV3-1 (or the pseudogene TRBV3-2) with TRBJ1-3; no reliable D call. This clonotype was obtained from an adult in good health. CDR3 DNA sequence: TGTGCCAGCAGCCAGGCCAGTACCATATATTTT. Protein product: CASSQASTIYF.